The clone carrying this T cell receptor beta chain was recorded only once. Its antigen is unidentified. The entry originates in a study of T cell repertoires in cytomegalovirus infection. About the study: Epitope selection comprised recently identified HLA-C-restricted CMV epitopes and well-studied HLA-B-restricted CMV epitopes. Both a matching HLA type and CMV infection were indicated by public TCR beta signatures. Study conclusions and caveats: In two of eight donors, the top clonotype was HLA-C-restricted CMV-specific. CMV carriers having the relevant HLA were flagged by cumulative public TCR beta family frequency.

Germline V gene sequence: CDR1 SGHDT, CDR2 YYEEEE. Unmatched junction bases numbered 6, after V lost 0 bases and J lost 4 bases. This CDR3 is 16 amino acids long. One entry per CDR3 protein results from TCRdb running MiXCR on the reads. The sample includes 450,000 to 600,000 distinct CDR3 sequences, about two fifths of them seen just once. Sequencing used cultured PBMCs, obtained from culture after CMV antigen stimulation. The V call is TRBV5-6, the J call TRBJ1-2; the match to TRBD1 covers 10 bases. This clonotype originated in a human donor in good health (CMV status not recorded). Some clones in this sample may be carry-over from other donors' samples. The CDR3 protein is CASSLGPGQGTYGYTF. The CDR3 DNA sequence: TGTGCCAGCAGCTTGGGTCCGGGACAGGGGACCTATGGCTACACCTTC.